Following are 3 T cell receptor beta chains from one sample sequenced in a study of beta chain features in type 1 diabetes. Expressed TCRB transcripts got sequenced, as all isolated RNA was reverse transcribed. Some clones are missing from TCRdb's copy, which holds only in-frame ones; the method was immunoSEQ multiplex PCR. This table holds approximately 120,000 clones, around 40% found once. What was sequenced was stem cell memory CD4+ T cells from blood. These receptors were taken from a woman between 18 and 29 years old in good health.

CDR3 residues: CASSLGHTSGGNTIYF. CDR3 nucleotide sequence: TGTGCCAGCAGCTTGGGACATACCAGCGGTGGAAACACCATATATTTT. The J gene is TRBJ1-3, the V gene TRBV7-2; D possibly corresponds to TRBD1 (6 bases). V was shortened by 3 bases and J by 3 bases, with 15 bases between the two germline ends. Germline V lookup: CDR1 SGHTA, CDR2 FQGNSA. The CDR3 length is 16 residues.

This clone was counted between two and nine times. The genes are TRBV25-1 and TRBJ2-7; tentatively, D is TRBD2 (5 bases). CDR3 length: 16 residues. CDR1 MGHDK and CDR2 SYGVNS come from the germline V gene. The germline V and J ends were trimmed by 0 bases and 1 base, with 13 bases remaining between them. DNA for the CDR3: TGTGCCAGCAGTGAATATCGAGGCGGACTTTCCTACGAGCAGTACTTC. This encodes CASSEYRGGLSYEQYF.

V is TRBV30 and J is TRBJ2-3, with 10 bases that match TRBD2. In germline, CDR1 is GTSNPN, CDR2 SVGIG (reference sequence). The length of the CDR3 is 14 residues. V trimming: 5 bases; J trimming: 2 bases; junction bases outside the gene matches: 4. The CDR3 here is CAWPGLALTDTQYF. CDR3 coding DNA: TGTGCCTGGCCGGGACTAGCGCTCACAGATACGCAGTATTTT.